A selection of T cell receptor beta chains follows, all from one sample in a study of T cell repertoires in aging, cancer and after chemotherapy. TCRdb re-analysed the multiplex PCR reads in MiXCR, keeping a single row per CDR3 protein. The table lists several thousand distinct CDR3 sequences, 30% to 35% of them singletons. Input material: blood. The receptors here all came from a human donor with a blood cancer. CDR3s include the opening cysteine and the closing phenylalanine or tryptophan. D genes are given only for firm matches. The size of a clone is reported for some rows only, either as once, few or many, or as a class for expanded clones.

V gene,J gene,clone size,D gene,CDR3 DNA,CDR3 protein
TRBV7-6,TRBJ1-6,medium-sized,TRBD1,TGTGCCAGCAGCCCTGGGACAGCGGCACCCCTCCACTTT,CASSPGTAAPLHF
TRBV19,TRBJ2-4,.,TRBD1,TGTGCCAGTAGTATCGGGGACAGGGCCAAAAACATTCAGTACTTC,CASSIGDRAKNIQYF
TRBV29-1,TRBJ2-2,large,.,TGCAGCGTCCCGGACGGCACGGGGCTGTTTTTT,CSVPDGTGLFF
TRBV7-6,TRBJ2-6,.,.,TGTGCCAGCAGCTTAGAGACACCTTCTGGGGCCAACGTCCTGACTTTC,CASSLETPSGANVLTF
TRBV5-6,TRBJ1-6,.,.,TGTGCCAGCAGCTTGGACCGATTTAATTCACCCCTCCACTTT,CASSLDRFNSPLHF
TRBV6-5,TRBJ1-4,few,.,TGTGCCAGCAGCCGGGACGGGTCGCTTGGGGAAAAACTGTTTTTT,CASSRDGSLGEKLFF
TRBV6-2/TRBV6-3,TRBJ2-7,few,TRBD2,TGTGCCACCCTCGAATATCGCACTAGCGGCTACGAGCAGTACTTC,CATLEYRTSGYEQYF
TRBV7-6,TRBJ2-1,.,TRBD1,TGTGCCAGCAGCTGGCCCGGGACAGCCTACAATGAGCAGTTCTTC,CASSWPGTAYNEQFF
TRBV18,TRBJ2-1,.,TRBD2,TGTGCCAGCTCACCACGGGAAATAGCGGGGGGGAATGAGCAGTTCTTC,CASSPREIAGGNEQFF
TRBV30,TRBJ1-2,medium-sized,.,TGTGCCTGGAGTGTCGATGGGCTCTACTATGGCTACACCTTC,CAWSVDGLYYGYTF
TRBV6-5,TRBJ1-5,medium-sized,.,TGTGCCAGCAGTTGGGCCGACAATCAGCCCCAGCATTTT,CASSWADNQPQHF
TRBV18,TRBJ2-5,.,TRBD2,TGTGCCAGCTCACCAAAGGCTAGCGGGGGGCTGGAGACCCAGTACTTC,CASSPKASGGLETQYF
TRBV27,TRBJ2-7,few,.,TGTGCCAGCAGTTTAGTAGGGATCTCCTACGAGCAGTACTTC,CASSLVGISYEQYF
TRBV7-6,TRBJ2-3,.,TRBD1,TGTGCCAGCAGCCTAGGGGGTTGGGGGACAGGGAGTGGTGATACGCAGTATTTT,CASSLGGWGTGSGDTQYF
TRBV6-2/TRBV6-3,TRBJ1-3,.,.,TGTGCCAGCAGTCCGCGTGGAAGAATTGGAAACACCATATATTTT,CASSPRGRIGNTIYF
TRBV12-3/TRBV12-4,TRBJ2-7,.,TRBD2,TGTGCCAGCAGCCCGACTAACGGCGCTACTAGCGGGAACCCCTACGAGCAGTACTTC,CASSPTNGATSGNPYEQYF
TRBV6-5,TRBJ1-4,few,TRBD1,TGTGCCAGCCGGCGGACAGGGTCTAATGAAAAACTGTTTTTT,CASRRTGSNEKLFF
TRBV27,TRBJ2-3,medium-sized,TRBD2,TGTGCCAGCAGTCCTAGTCTAGCGGGGATCCCAGATACGCAGTATTTT,CASSPSLAGIPDTQYF
TRBV6-2/TRBV6-3,TRBJ1-5,.,.,TGTGCCAGCAGTTACACCACACATCAGCCCCAGCATTTT,CASSYTTHQPQHF
TRBV7-2,TRBJ1-2,.,TRBD1,TGTGCCAGTGATAGAGGAGGGACAGGGGGTGACTATGGCTACACCTTC,CASDRGGTGGDYGYTF
TRBV30,TRBJ1-2,large,.,TGTGCCTGGAGTATGGACCGGCCATGGGGCTACACCTTC,CAWSMDRPWGYTF
TRBV30,TRBJ1-4,medium-sized,.,TGTGCCTGGAGTGTAGATAAGGAACTGTTTTTT,CAWSVDKELFF
TRBV19,TRBJ2-5,medium-sized,TRBD2,TGTGCCAGTAGTATATCCACTGGGACTAGCGGGGGTGGGGAGACCCAGTACTTC,CASSISTGTSGGGETQYF
TRBV4-3,TRBJ2-3,few,.,TGTGCCAGCAGCCAAGATGACCGAGGATACACAGATACGCAGTATTTT,CASSQDDRGYTDTQYF
TRBV30,TRBJ1-2,.,.,TGTGCCTGGACGTTCGTCTCCAACCGGGACAAGAGCTACACCTTC,CAWTFVSNRDKSYTF
TRBV6-5,TRBJ2-5,few,TRBD2,TGTGCCAGCAGTTACACTGATTTAGCGGGGGTTCAAGAGACCCAGTACTTC,CASSYTDLAGVQETQYF
TRBV19,TRBJ1-5,.,.,TGTGCCAGTAGTACGCTACCGGGCCTTCATATGGGCCATCAGCCCCAGCATTTT,CASSTLPGLHMGHQPQHF
TRBV6-1,TRBJ1-1,.,TRBD1,TGTGCCAGCGGGATGAGGGGAGGGGGCGACCAAAACACTGAAGCTTTCTTT,CASGMRGGGDQNTEAFF
TRBV10-3,TRBJ1-2,few,.,TGTGCCGGGGGCAGTGGTCCGACCTATGGCTACACCTTC,CAGGSGPTYGYTF
TRBV6-1,TRBJ2-1,few,TRBD2,TGTGCCAGCAGACGGACTAGCGGGGGGGAGCAGTTCTTC,CASRRTSGGEQFF
TRBV6-5,TRBJ1-6,.,TRBD1,TGTGCCAGCAGCCCCCTTCAGGGGGCGAATAATTCACCCCTCCACTTT,CASSPLQGANNSPLHF
TRBV28,TRBJ1-2,.,.,TGTGCCAGCAGATCTCGGGGGAACTATGGCTACACCTTC,CASRSRGNYGYTF